Presented here are 25 T cell receptor beta chains from one specimen sequenced in a study of technical replicates of blood from a few donors. TCRdb keeps only in-frame clones here, not all; method: immunoSEQ multiplex PCR. The sample yields some 76,000 clones, over 95% seen once. Sequencing used T cells isolated from PBMCs. The receptors originated from a human donor in good health.

The chain recombines TRBV9 with TRBJ1-2; 7 positions agree with TRBD1. Germline values: CDR1 SGDLS, CDR2 YYNGEE. The V and J ends lost 4 bases and 7 bases, in that order; junction bases with no gene match: 4. This CDR3 region has 12 residues. The CDR3 reads CASSSRDSGYTF. Here the CDR3 DNA reads TGTGCCAGCAGCTCCCGGGACAGTGGCTACACCTTC.

The V gene is TRBV10-1, the J gene TRBJ1-1; no reliable D call. The V end was cut by 3 bases, the J end by 5 bases, with 16 bases between. CDR3 length equals 15 residues. Germline-derived CDR1 and CDR2 are WNHNN and SYGVQD (reference sequence). The CDR3 spells CASSDLRSARTEAFF. The DNA of the CDR3 is TGCGCCAGCAGTGACCTTCGGAGTGCTAGGACTGAAGCTTTCTTT.

V is TRBV11-2 and J is TRBJ2-2; possibly TRBD1 for D (6 bases). The V and J ends lost 5 bases and 4 bases respectively, with 14 bases between them. The CDR3 is 15 amino acids. Germline V gives CDR1 SGHAT, CDR2 FQNNGV. DNA for the CDR3: TGTGCCAGCAGCATAGGGCAGGGGAGCACCGGGGAGCTGTTTTTT. This encodes CASSIGQGSTGELFF.

V and J are TRBV9 and TRBJ1-5; tentatively, D is TRBD1 (6 bases). Trimming took 0 bases from V and 7 from J, leaving 8 bases between them. Germline V gene lookup returns CDR1 SGDLS and CDR2 YYNGEE. CDR3 length equals 13 residues. In nucleotides, the CDR3 is TGTGCCAGCAGCGTAGAGGGGGTCCAGCCCCAGCATTTT. Protein sequence: CASSVEGVQPQHF. Based on the CDR3 plus reference TRBV9 and TRBJ1-5, the full variable domain is DSGVTQTPKHLITATGQRVTLRCSPRSGDLSVYWYQQSLDQGLQFLIQYYNGEERAKGNILERFSAQQFPDLHSELNLSSLELGDSALYFCASSVEGVQPQHFGDGTRLSIL.

The genes are TRBV14 and TRBJ2-2; D gene uncertain. There are 13 residues in the CDR3. V dropped 2 bases and J dropped 6 bases, with 7 bases sitting between them. CDR1 and CDR2 from the germline V gene are SGHDN and FVKESK. In DNA form, the CDR3 reads TGTGCCAGCAGCCAACTATCGGCCGGGGAGCTGTTTTTT. The encoded protein is CASSQLSAGELFF.

CDR3 nucleotides: TGTGCCAGCAGCATTAGCAGGGGGCCTGAAGCTTTCTTT. Protein product: CASSISRGPEAFF. The V gene is TRBV5-5, the J gene TRBJ1-1, with 8 bases that match TRBD1. CDR3 size: 13 residues. V gave up 4 bases and J gave up 6 bases; unmatched junction bases: 5. In germline, CDR1 is SGHKS, CDR2 YYEKEE (reference sequence).

V gene TRBV4-1 combines with J gene TRBJ2-2, with D possibly matching TRBD1 (6 bases). Trimming removed 3 bases at V and 4 bases at J, with 12 bases between. The germline CDR1 and CDR2 sequences are MGHRA and YSYEKL. The CDR3 has 15 amino acids. CDR3: CASSHPGAITGELFF. CDR3 in DNA: TGCGCCAGCAGCCACCCAGGGGCGATCACCGGGGAGCTGTTTTTT.

The chain links TRBV28 to TRBJ1-3; no clear D gene. The CDR3 runs to 14 residues. The germline V gene has CDR1 MDHEN and CDR2 SYDVKM. Trimming removed 10 bases at V and 0 bases at J, with 13 bases between. In DNA form, the CDR3 reads TGTGCCACCGAAAAATCGGGCTCTGGAAACACCATATATTTT. It specifies CATEKSGSGNTIYF.

This CDR3 reads CAWCPLAGEYNEQFF. DNA of the CDR3: TGTGCCTGGTGTCCCCTAGCGGGAGAATACAATGAGCAGTTCTTC. The V call is TRBV30, the J call TRBJ2-1; 10 positions agree with TRBD2. CDR3 length: 15 amino acids. Germline loops: CDR1 GTSNPN, CDR2 SVGIG (reference sequence). V was pared by 5 bases and J by 4 bases, with 8 bases of the junction left unmatched.

This clone was counted once. This chain uses TRBV4-1 with TRBJ2-5; 12 bases fit TRBD1. CDR1 and CDR2 from the germline V gene are MGHRA and YSYEKL. V was clipped by 4 bases and J by 4 bases; unmatched bases: 1. The CDR3 has 14 residues. CDR3 sequence: CASSRGQGAETQYF. The CDR3 region has the DNA TGCGCCAGCAGCCGGGGACAGGGGGCAGAGACCCAGTACTTC.

The chain has TRBV28 and TRBJ2-7; 7 bases fit TRBD1. Germline V gene sequence: CDR1 MDHEN, CDR2 SYDVKM. The length of the CDR3 is 14 residues. V gave up 5 bases and J gave up 5 bases; unmatched junction bases: 9. The CDR3 DNA reads TGTGCCAGCAGTACCGCCACAGGGGTTCACGAGCAGTACTTC. This codes for CASSTATGVHEQYF.

This rearrangement joins TRBV12-5 to TRBJ1-2; no clear D. Germline CDR1 LGHNT, CDR2 FRNRAP. CDR3 size: 14 residues. Trimming cost V 6 bases and J 2 bases, with 13 bases left between them. CDR3 bases: TGTGCTAGTGGGGGCCCGGGGAGCAACTATGGCTACACCTTC. It translates to CASGGPGSNYGYTF.

This sequence joins TRBV30 and TRBJ1-4, with D unresolved. V lost 0 bases, J lost 3 bases, and 8 bases lay in between. This CDR3 has 14 amino acids. Germline V gives CDR1 GTSNPN, CDR2 SVGIG (reference sequence). The CDR3 DNA follows: TGTGCCTGGAGTGTGGGCAGCTCTAATGAAAAACTGTTTTTT. Its protein is CAWSVGSSNEKLFF.

V usage is TRBV9 and J usage is TRBJ2-7; 8 positions match TRBD1. The CDR3 runs 15 residues. From germline, CDR1 is SGDLS and CDR2 YYNGEE. J gave up 0 bases and V 3 bases, and 5 bases lay outside the gene matches. CDR3 protein: CASSEQGGSSYEQYF. The DNA of the CDR3 is TGTGCCAGCAGCGAACAGGGGGGAAGCTCCTACGAGCAGTACTTC.

The chain employs TRBV7-9 and TRBJ2-5; maybe TRBD2 (5 bases). The CDR3 spans 17 residues. In germline, CDR1 is SEHNR, CDR2 FQNEAQ (reference sequence). Trimming took 0 bases from V and 0 from J, leaving 14 bases between them. CDR3 in DNA: TGTGCCAGCAGCTTAGCGGCTGGAGGCATGTACCAAGAGACCCAGTACTTC. It encodes CASSLAAGGMYQETQYF. Combining the CDR3 with reference TRBV7-9 and TRBJ2-5 gives the whole variable domain DTGVSQNPRHKITKRGQNVTFRCDPISEHNRLYWYRQTLGQGPEFLTYFQNEAQLEKSRLLSDRFSAERPKGSFSTLEIQRTEQGDSAMYLCASSLAAGGMYQETQYFGPGTRLLVL.

The chain links TRBV5-6 to TRBJ1-1, with a tentative D call TRBD1 (6 bases). The V gene's germline CDR1 is SGHDT and CDR2 YYEEEE. The CDR3 consists of 13 residues. The V and J ends lost 0 bases and 7 bases respectively, with 10 bases between them. In DNA form, the CDR3 reads TGTGCCAGCAGCTTGGGACAGGATGATGAAGCTTTCTTT. Translation: CASSLGQDDEAFF.

V and J are TRBV5-1 and TRBJ1-2; D is perhaps TRBD1 (5 bases). Germline CDR1 is SGHRS and CDR2 is YFSETQ. CDR3 size: 18 residues. Trimming cost V 0 bases and J 3 bases, with 21 bases left between them. The CDR3 is CASSLVAGTLIVDYGYTF. The CDR3 region has the DNA TGCGCCAGCAGCTTGGTCGCCGGGACTCTAATCGTTGACTATGGCTACACCTTC. The complete variable domain, with remaining parts taken from reference TRBV5-1 and TRBJ1-2, reads KAGVTQTPRYLIKTRGQQVTLSCSPISGHRSVSWYQQTPGQGLQFLFEYFSETQRNKGNFPGRFSGRQFSNSRSEMNVSTLELGDSALYLCASSLVAGTLIVDYGYTFGSGTRLTVV.

This CDR3 is CASTLTVNTEAFF. CDR3 in DNA: TGTGCCAGCACCCTTACAGTGAACACTGAAGCTTTCTTT. The chain has TRBV6-5 and TRBJ1-1; D unclear. V lost 7 bases and J 0 bases, leaving 9 bases between the germline ends. The CDR3 spans 13 residues. CDR1 is MNHEY and CDR2 is SVGAGI in the germline V gene.

The chain carries TRBV9 and TRBJ2-2, with 15 bases matching TRBD2. The CDR3 totals 18 residues. V was pared by 4 bases and J by 3 bases, with 7 bases of the junction left unmatched. In germline, CDR1 is SGDLS, CDR2 YYNGEE. The CDR3 sequence is CASSKGTSGRSDTGELFF. CDR3 nucleotide sequence: TGTGCCAGCAGCAAGGGGACTAGCGGGAGGAGTGACACCGGGGAGCTGTTTTTT.

The chain joins TRBV5-1 to TRBJ1-2; D remains ambiguous. The CDR3 is 12 residues long. V shed 0 bases and J shed 8 bases, with 8 bases lying between them. Per the germline V gene, CDR1 is SGHRS and CDR2 is YFSETQ. DNA for the CDR3: TGCGCCAGCAGCTTGGACGGGGTAGGCTACACCTTC. It translates to CASSLDGVGYTF.

V gene TRBV28 combines with J gene TRBJ1-5; 9 nucleotides line up with TRBD1. The CDR3 extends over 15 amino acids. CDR1 MDHEN and CDR2 SYDVKM come from the germline V gene. J lost 6 bases, V lost 5 bases, and 8 bases had no gene match. CDR3 bases: TGTGCCAGCAGTCGCGGGGACAGGGATGGTCAGCCCCAGCATTTT. Its protein is CASSRGDRDGQPQHF.

The chain has TRBV5-1 and TRBJ1-5, with 8 bases identical to TRBD1. V lost 0 bases, J lost 0 bases, and 20 bases stayed unmatched. The germline V gene has CDR1 SGHRS and CDR2 YFSETQ. CDR3 length equals 22 residues. The CDR3 region has the DNA TGCGCCAGCAGCTTGGTGTCGGGCAGGGGGCCCAGTACTTTTTATAGCAATCAGCCCCAGCATTTT. Encoded protein: CASSLVSGRGPSTFYSNQPQHF.

This rearrangement joins TRBV5-6 to TRBJ1-1, with 9 bases lining up with TRBD1. J gave up 4 bases and V 3 bases, and 4 bases lay outside the gene matches. This CDR3 spans 14 amino acids. Germline CDR1 SGHDT, CDR2 YYEEEE. CDR3 in amino acids: CASSSGTGITEAFF. The CDR3 bases are TGTGCCAGCAGCTCCGGGACAGGGATCACTGAAGCTTTCTTT.

The chain carries TRBV5-1 and TRBJ1-2; D not resolved. Germline V gene sequence: CDR1 SGHRS, CDR2 YFSETQ. There are 12 residues in the CDR3. V shed 0 bases and J shed 6 bases, with 6 bases lying between them. CDR3 sequence reads: CASSLATDGYTF. The CDR3 nucleotides are TGCGCCAGCAGCTTGGCAACTGATGGCTACACCTTC. The variable domain in full, with the rest retrieved from reference TRBV5-1 and TRBJ1-2, is KAGVTQTPRYLIKTRGQQVTLSCSPISGHRSVSWYQQTPGQGLQFLFEYFSETQRNKGNFPGRFSGRQFSNSRSEMNVSTLELGDSALYLCASSLATDGYTFGSGTRLTVV.

V usage is TRBV28 and J usage is TRBJ2-5; D may be TRBD1 (8 bases). The CDR3 is 15 amino acids. Germline CDR1 and CDR2: MDHEN and SYDVKM. Between the trimmed V and J ends, which lost 6 bases and 4 bases, there was a span of 18 bases. CDR3 nucleotides: TGTGCCAGCAGCTCCTGGACAGGGAGGGGAGAGACCCAGTACTTC. Translated, it gives CASSSWTGRGETQYF.